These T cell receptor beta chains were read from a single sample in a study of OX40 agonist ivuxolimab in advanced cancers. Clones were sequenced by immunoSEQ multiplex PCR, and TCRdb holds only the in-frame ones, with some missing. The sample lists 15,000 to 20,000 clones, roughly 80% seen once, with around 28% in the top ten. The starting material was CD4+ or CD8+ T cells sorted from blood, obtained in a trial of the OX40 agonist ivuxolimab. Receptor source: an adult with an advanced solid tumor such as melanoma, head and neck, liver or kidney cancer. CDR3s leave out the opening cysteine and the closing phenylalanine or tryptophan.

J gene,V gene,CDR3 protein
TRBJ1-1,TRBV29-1,SPILAGTGHTEAF
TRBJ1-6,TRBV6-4,ASSDGQGKSPLH
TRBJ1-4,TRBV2,ASSTQGASVLTTNEKLF
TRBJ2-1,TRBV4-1,ASSRAGTGSSYEQF
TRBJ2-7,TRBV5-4,ASSFARGYEQY
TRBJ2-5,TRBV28,ASSFQGGETQY
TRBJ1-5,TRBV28,ASSLAVYSNQPQH
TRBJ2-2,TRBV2,ASTPGKNTGELF
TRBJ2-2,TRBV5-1,ASSAWRVSTGELF
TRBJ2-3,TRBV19,ASSITLAGGFTDTQY
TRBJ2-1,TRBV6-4,ASSELAGANEQF
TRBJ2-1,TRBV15,ATSEVAGGPNEQF
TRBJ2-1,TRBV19,ASSIGGSYNEQF
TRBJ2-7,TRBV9,ASSVGGLSSYEQY
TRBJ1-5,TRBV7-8,ASSLAGRVINQPQH
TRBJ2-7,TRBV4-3,ASSLQAPGYEQY
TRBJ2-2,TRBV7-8,ASKEPGYGTGELF
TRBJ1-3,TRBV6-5,ASSQGPLARNTMY
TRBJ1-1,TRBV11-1,ASRDAGIEAEAF
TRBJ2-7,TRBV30,AYAKDSSYEQY
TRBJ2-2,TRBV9,ASSALAGAAGELF
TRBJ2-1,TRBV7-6,ASSPTGSYNEQF
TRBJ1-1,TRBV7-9,ASSLDLNTEAF
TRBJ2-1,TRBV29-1,SGGRESSYNEQF
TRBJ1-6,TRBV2,ASSENSPLH
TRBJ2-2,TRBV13,ASRLAYGGNTGELF
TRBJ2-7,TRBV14,ASSQEKQGSYEQY
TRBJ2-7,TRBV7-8,ASSPGQGYYEQY
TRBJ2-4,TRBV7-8,ASSSLPTRSGGKNIQY
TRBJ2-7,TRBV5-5,ASSSETGISYEQY
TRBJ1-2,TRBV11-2,ASSLGREKGIGGYT
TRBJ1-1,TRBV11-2,ASSTSGTGVSSAF
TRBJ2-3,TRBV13,ASRGAADTQY
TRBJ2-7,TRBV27,ASMSRGGYEQY
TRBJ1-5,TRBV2,ASSEADRDSNQPQH
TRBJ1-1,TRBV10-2,ASVAQGTEAF
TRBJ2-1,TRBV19,ATNAWVEGF
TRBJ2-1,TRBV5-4,ASSPGLAGVSSYNEQF
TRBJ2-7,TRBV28,ASSDPGQGLNEQY
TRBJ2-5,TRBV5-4,ASSFAGRRSQY